The 15 T cell receptor beta chains given below trace back to one sample, sequenced in a study of cytomegalovirus exposure and HLA in healthy donors. Vbeta (60) and Jbeta (13) primers were used in the PCR. Data came from immunoSEQ multiplex PCR; TCRdb stores just in-frame clones and leaves some out. The data contain about 140,000 clones, approximately 80% of them seen just once; the ten biggest clones take up around 4.3%. The material sequenced was PBMCs. The receptors come from a man aged 35-49 years in good health and CMV-seronegative.

The chain employs TRBV7-9 and TRBJ2-5; TRBD2 aligns across 15 bases. The V and J ends lost 5 bases and 3 bases, in that order; junction bases with no gene match: 10. CDR3 size: 18 residues. Germline V gives CDR1 SEHNR, CDR2 FQNEAQ (reference sequence). CDR3 protein: CASSAPGLAGGSKETQYF. For the CDR3, the DNA is TGTGCCAGCAGCGCTCCGGGACTAGCGGGGGGCTCGAAAGAGACCCAGTACTTC.

The rearrangement uses TRBV6-6 and TRBJ2-7; 12 positions match TRBD2. The V gene's germline CDR1 is MNHNY and CDR2 SVGAGI (reference sequence). The CDR3 runs 14 residues. V shed 5 bases, J shed 2 bases, and the junction held 1 base outside the gene matches. CDR3 bases: TGTGCCAGCAGTCTAGCGGGGGGGCCCTACGAGCAGTACTTC. This codes for CASSLAGGPYEQYF.

This chain links TRBV6-5 with TRBJ1-1; no firm D call. The CDR3 spans 13 residues. Deletions cut 8 bases from V and 0 bases from J, with 10 bases between. The germline V gene encodes CDR1 MNHEY and CDR2 SVGAGI. CDR3 bases: TGTGCCAGCGAGGATCACATGAACACTGAAGCTTTCTTT. Its protein is CASEDHMNTEAFF.

The V gene is TRBV15, the J gene TRBJ1-5; D is unclear. Germline loops: CDR1 LNHNV, CDR2 YYDKDF (reference sequence). This CDR3 is 14 amino acids long. V was shortened by 7 bases and J by 4 bases, with 14 bases between the two germline ends. The CDR3 DNA sequence: TGTGCCACCACGGAGGGATCCTCAAATCAGCCCCAGCATTTT. It encodes CATTEGSSNQPQHF.

The chain joins TRBV28 to TRBJ1-5, with D uncertain. The germline CDR1 and CDR2 sequences are MDHEN and SYDVKM. Trimming left V 4 bases short and J 0 bases short, with 13 bases between. The length of the CDR3 is 16 residues. CDR3 coding DNA: TGTGCCAGCAGTTCCCAGCGGCAGACTAGCAATCAGCCCCAGCATTTT. This sequence encodes CASSSQRQTSNQPQHF.

This clone was seen a few times. The rearrangement joins TRBV5-1 to TRBJ1-4; 8 bases agree with TRBD1. Trimming at V came to 0 bases and at J to 2 bases, leaving 6 bases not matched to a gene. The CDR3 has 17 residues. CDR1 is SGHRS, CDR2 YFSETQ, per germline. The DNA for the CDR3 is TGCGCCAGCAGCTTGGAAGCAGGGGGCAGGACTAATGAAAAACTGTTTTTT. Amino acids: CASSLEAGGRTNEKLFF. Full variable domain (missing parts from reference TRBV5-1 and TRBJ1-4): KAGVTQTPRYLIKTRGQQVTLSCSPISGHRSVSWYQQTPGQGLQFLFEYFSETQRNKGNFPGRFSGRQFSNSRSEMNVSTLELGDSALYLCASSLEAGGRTNEKLFFGSGTQLSVL.

The rearrangement joins TRBV19 to TRBJ2-2, with TRBD1 identical over 8 bases. The CDR3 has 14 amino acids. Germline loops: CDR1 LNHDA, CDR2 SQIVND (reference sequence). V was pared by 5 bases and J by 1 base, with 0 bases of the junction left unmatched. The CDR3 loop reads CASSDRGNTGELFF. In DNA, the CDR3 is TGTGCCAGTAGTGACAGGGGGAACACCGGGGAGCTGTTTTTT.

This clone was detected only once. This chain joins TRBV9 and TRBJ2-1; TRBD2 might be the D (5 bases). This CDR3 has 16 residues. V shed 3 bases and J shed 5 bases, with 18 bases lying between them. CDR1 and CDR2 (germline): SGDLS, YYNGEE. The CDR3 loop reads CASSAPLGEINNEQFF. The CDR3 DNA is TGTGCCAGCAGCGCCCCACTCGGGGAAATCAACAATGAGCAGTTCTTC.

This sequence joins TRBV6-5 and TRBJ2-7; 12 bases are a match to TRBD1. CDR1 and CDR2 from the germline V gene are MNHEY and SVGAGI. The J segment lost 9 bases and the V segment lost 6 bases, leaving 9 bases of the junction unmatched. The CDR3 runs to 14 residues. The CDR3 reads CASRKGQGAKGQYF. The CDR3 region has the DNA TGTGCCAGCAGGAAGGGACAGGGGGCTAAGGGGCAGTACTTC.

CDR3 loop: CASSLYPEETQYF. CDR3 sequence (DNA): TGTGCCAGCAGCTTGTACCCTGAGGAGACCCAGTACTTC. J is TRBJ2-5 and V is TRBV7-3; unclear D gene. This CDR3 has 13 amino acids. CDR1 and CDR2 (germline): SGHTA, FQGTGA. Trimming shortened V by 3 bases and J by 5 bases, and 10 bases separated the two germline ends.

The chain is built from TRBV10-3 and TRBJ1-5; D may be TRBD1 (5 bases). Trimming left V 5 bases short and J 3 bases short, with 14 bases between. This CDR3 comprises 15 residues. Per germline, CDR1 ENHRY and CDR2 SYGVKD. CDR3 in amino acids: CAISSPDSPNQPQHF. The CDR3 nucleotides read TGTGCCATCAGTTCCCCCGACAGCCCCAATCAGCCCCAGCATTTT.

The genes are TRBV11-2 and TRBJ1-1; D is possibly TRBD1 (6 bases). The V gene lost 6 bases and the J gene lost 6 bases, with 17 bases spanning the gap. This CDR3 region has 14 residues. The germline gives CDR1 SGHAT, CDR2 FQNNGV. The CDR3 loop is CASRPQTGFAEAFF. As DNA, the CDR3 is TGTGCCAGCAGACCCCAGACAGGTTTCGCTGAAGCTTTCTTT.

The V and J genes are TRBV9 and TRBJ1-5; possible D gene TRBD1, 6 bases. V was clipped by 4 bases and J by 0 bases, with 26 bases between them. CDR1 and CDR2 (germline): SGDLS, YYNGEE. This CDR3 contains 20 residues. DNA of the CDR3: TGTGCCAGCAGCTCCCTGTGGGACACGTATAGGGAGTATAGCAATCAGCCCCAGCATTTT. It codes for CASSSLWDTYREYSNQPQHF.

The V and J genes are TRBV9 and TRBJ2-1; 9 nucleotides agree with TRBD2. CDR1 and CDR2 (germline): SGDLS, YYNGEE. After removal of 0 bases from V and 5 bases from J, the junction contained 6 bases not matched to a gene. The CDR3 contains 16 residues. CDR3 amino acids: CASSVDVAGAHNEQFF. The CDR3 DNA follows: TGTGCCAGCAGCGTAGATGTAGCGGGGGCCCACAATGAGCAGTTCTTC.

The rearrangement links TRBV28 to TRBJ2-1; possibly TRBD1 for D (7 bases). The CDR3 extends over 17 amino acids. Deletions cut 3 bases from V and 2 bases from J, with 17 bases between. Germline CDR1 MDHEN, CDR2 SYDVKM. The CDR3 DNA is TGTGCCAGCAGTTTCCCCAGGGGGGTAGCGGCCTACAATGAGCAGTTCTTC. The encoded protein is CASSFPRGVAAYNEQFF.